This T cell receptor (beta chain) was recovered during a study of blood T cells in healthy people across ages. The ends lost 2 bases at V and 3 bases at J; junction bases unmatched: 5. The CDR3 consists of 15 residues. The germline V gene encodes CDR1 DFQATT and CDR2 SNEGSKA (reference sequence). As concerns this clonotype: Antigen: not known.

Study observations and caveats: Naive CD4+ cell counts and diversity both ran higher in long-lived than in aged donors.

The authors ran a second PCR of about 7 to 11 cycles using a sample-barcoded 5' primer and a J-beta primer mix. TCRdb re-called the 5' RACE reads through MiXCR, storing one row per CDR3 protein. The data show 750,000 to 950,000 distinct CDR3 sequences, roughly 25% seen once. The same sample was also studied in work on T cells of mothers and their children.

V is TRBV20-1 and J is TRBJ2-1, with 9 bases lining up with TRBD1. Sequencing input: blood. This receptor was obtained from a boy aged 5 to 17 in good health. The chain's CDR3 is CSARTYRGLYNEQFF. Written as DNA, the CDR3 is TGCAGTGCTAGAACATACAGGGGGCTCTACAATGAGCAGTTCTTC.